The text below deals with one T cell receptor beta chain. The antigen remains unidentified. The data belong to a study of graft-versus-host responses after intestinal transplantation. Study-wide background: The recipients all started with anti-thymocyte globulin induction and then took tacrolimus and steroids for three to four years.

Some clones are missing from TCRdb's copy, which holds only in-frame ones; the method was immunoSEQ multiplex PCR. The sample holds some 150,000 clones; around 90% are singletons and the top ten take approximately 0.2%. CDR1 is SGDLS, CDR2 YYNGEE, per germline. This CDR3 is built from 16 residues. Trimming at V came to 0 bases and at J to 6 bases, leaving 5 bases not matched to a gene. The source of this sequence is a human donor who received an intestinal transplant. Sequenced here: unstimulated CD4+ T cells sorted from spleen or lymph node cells, sampled before intestinal transplant. The chain uses TRBV9 and TRBJ2-2; 10 positions match TRBD1. The CDR3 spells CASSVATGQGPGELFF. The CDR3 nucleotides are TGTGCCAGCAGCGTAGCTACGGGACAGGGGCCCGGGGAGCTGTTTTTT. Complete variable domain (other parts from reference TRBV9 and TRBJ2-2): DSGVTQTPKHLITATGQRVTLRCSPRSGDLSVYWYQQSLDQGLQFLIQYYNGEERAKGNILERFSAQQFPDLHSELNLSSLELGDSALYFCASSVATGQGPGELFFGEGSRLTVL.